This T cell receptor (beta chain) was obtained from a study of blood T cell repertoires in COVID-19. Germline-derived CDR1 and CDR2 are SGDLS and YYNGEE. The CDR3 is made up of 15 amino acids. The V gene end was trimmed by 0 bases and the J gene end by 3 bases; junction bases not matched to a gene: 3. Assay used: immunoSEQ multiplex PCR; TCRdb lists only in-frame clones, some missing. The sample shows approximately 350,000 clones, about 88% of them seen only once. This TCR was sampled from a woman aged 60 to 75 with COVID-19, enrolled during active disease. Sequenced input: peripheral blood. V gene TRBV9 combines with J gene TRBJ2-1; TRBD1 matches at 7 bases. The CDR3 protein is CASSVDGTDYNEQFF. The CDR3 DNA follows: TGTGCCAGCAGCGTAGACGGGACAGACTACAATGAGCAGTTCTTC.